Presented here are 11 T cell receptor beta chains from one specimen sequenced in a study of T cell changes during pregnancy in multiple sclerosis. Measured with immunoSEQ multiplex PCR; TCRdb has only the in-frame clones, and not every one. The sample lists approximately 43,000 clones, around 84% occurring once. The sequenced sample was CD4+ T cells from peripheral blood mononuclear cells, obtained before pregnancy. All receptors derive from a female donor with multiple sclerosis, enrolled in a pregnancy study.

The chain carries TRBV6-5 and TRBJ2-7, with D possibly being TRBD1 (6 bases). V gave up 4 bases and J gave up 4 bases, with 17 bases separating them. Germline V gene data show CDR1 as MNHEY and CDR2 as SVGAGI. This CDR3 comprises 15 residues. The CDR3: CASSSATGTIYEQYF. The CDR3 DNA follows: TGTGCCAGCAGTTCCGCGACAGGAACAATTTACGAGCAGTACTTC.

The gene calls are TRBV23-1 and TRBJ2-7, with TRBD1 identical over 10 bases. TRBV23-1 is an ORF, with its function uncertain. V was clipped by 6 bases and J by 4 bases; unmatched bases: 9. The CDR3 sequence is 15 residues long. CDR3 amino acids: CASRIPGQGIYEQYF. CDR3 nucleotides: TGCGCCAGCAGGATACCGGGACAGGGGATTTACGAGCAGTACTTC.

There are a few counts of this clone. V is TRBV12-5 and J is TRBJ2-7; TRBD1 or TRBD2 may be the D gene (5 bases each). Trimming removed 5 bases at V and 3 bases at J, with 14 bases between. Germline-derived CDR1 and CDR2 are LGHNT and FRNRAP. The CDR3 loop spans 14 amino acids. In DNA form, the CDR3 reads TGTGCTAGTGGTCTGGACTCAGGGATCTACGAGCAGTACTTC. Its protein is CASGLDSGIYEQYF.

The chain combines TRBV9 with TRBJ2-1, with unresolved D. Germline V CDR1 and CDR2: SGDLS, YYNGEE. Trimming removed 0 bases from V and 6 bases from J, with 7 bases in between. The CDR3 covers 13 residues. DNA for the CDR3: TGTGCCAGCAGCGTAGGGAGATCCAATGAGCAGTTCTTC. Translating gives CASSVGRSNEQFF.

DNA for the CDR3: TGTGCCAGCAGCTCTCGGGGGTGGCCTAATTCACCCCTCCACTTT. Its protein product is CASSSRGWPNSPLHF. The V and J genes are TRBV7-2 and TRBJ1-6, with a possible D match to TRBD1 (5 bases). This CDR3 spans 15 amino acids. Trimming left V 4 bases short and J 6 bases short, with 13 bases between. CDR1 is SGHTA, CDR2 FQGNSA, per germline.

In DNA form, the CDR3 reads TGTGCCAGCAGCGCAGACAGGGGGCTTAATGAGCAGTTCTTC. Translating it yields CASSADRGLNEQFF. The gene calls are TRBV2 and TRBJ2-1; 10 bases are a match to TRBD1. Germline V gene data show CDR1 as SNHLY and CDR2 as FYNNEI. CDR3 size: 14 residues. Germline trimming cut 6 bases from V and 7 bases from J; bases unmatched to any gene: 6.

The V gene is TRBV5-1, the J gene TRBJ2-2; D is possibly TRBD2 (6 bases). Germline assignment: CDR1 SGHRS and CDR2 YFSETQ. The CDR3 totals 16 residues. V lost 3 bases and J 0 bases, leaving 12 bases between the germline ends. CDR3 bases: TGCGCCAGCAGCTCCTCAGGGACTGCGAACACCGGGGAGCTGTTTTTT. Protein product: CASSSSGTANTGELFF.

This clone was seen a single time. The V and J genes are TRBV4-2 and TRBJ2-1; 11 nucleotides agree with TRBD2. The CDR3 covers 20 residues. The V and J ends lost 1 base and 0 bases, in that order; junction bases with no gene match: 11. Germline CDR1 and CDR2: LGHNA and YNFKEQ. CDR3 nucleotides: TGTGCCAGCAGCCAAGTACTCCCTAGCGGGGGGCTTAGCTCCTACAATGAGCAGTTCTTC. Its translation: CASSQVLPSGGLSSYNEQFF.

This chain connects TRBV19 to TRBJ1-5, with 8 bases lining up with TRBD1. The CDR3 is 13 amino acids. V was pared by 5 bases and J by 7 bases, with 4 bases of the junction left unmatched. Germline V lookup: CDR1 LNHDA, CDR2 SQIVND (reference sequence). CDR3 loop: CASSRQGKQPQHF. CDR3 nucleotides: TGTGCCAGTAGTCGACAGGGGAAACAGCCCCAGCATTTT.

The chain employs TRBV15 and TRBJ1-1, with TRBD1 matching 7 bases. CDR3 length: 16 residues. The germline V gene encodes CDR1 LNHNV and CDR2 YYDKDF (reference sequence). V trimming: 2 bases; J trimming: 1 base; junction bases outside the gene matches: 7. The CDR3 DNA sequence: TGTGCCACCAGCAGACCCGCCCGGACAGGGAACACTGAAGCTTTCTTT. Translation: CATSRPARTGNTEAFF.

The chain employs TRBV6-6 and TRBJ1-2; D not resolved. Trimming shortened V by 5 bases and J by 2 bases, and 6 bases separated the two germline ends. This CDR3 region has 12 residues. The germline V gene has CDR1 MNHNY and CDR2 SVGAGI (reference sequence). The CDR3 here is CASSRENYGYTF. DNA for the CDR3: TGTGCCAGCAGTAGGGAGAACTATGGCTACACCTTC.